The rows below give T cell receptor beta chains drawn from one sample of a study of control samples from healthy donors and cancer patients. Using immunoSEQ multiplex PCR, the repertoire was profiled, and TCRdb retains in-frame clones only, with some absent. The repertoire holds just over 150,000 clones, with approximately 96% as singletons. Sequencing was done on a sample of blood. These receptors originate from a woman aged 40 to 50 in good health. The CDR3 runs from the conserved cysteine through the conserved F or W. D genes are given only for firm matches. Clone size is given for some rows only: seen once, a few or many times, or a class if the clone is expanded.

clone size	CDR3 length	J gene	V gene	D gene	CDR3 protein	CDR3 DNA
.	15	TRBJ1-1	TRBV7-9	.	CASSQESGVETEAFF	TGTGCCAGCAGCCAGGAATCGGGAGTTGAAACTGAAGCTTTCTTT
.	16	TRBJ1-5	TRBV6-5	.	CASSYSGGNPPQPQHF	TGTGCCAGCAGTTACTCAGGGGGGAATCCTCCTCAGCCCCAGCATTTT
.	20	TRBJ2-1	TRBV4-1	TRBD2	CASSQRGLAGEPISYNEQFF	TGCGCCAGCAGCCAGAGGGGACTAGCGGGAGAACCGATCTCCTACAATGAGCAGTTCTTC
.	15	TRBJ1-2	TRBV6-1	.	CASSEETGPIYGYTF	TGTGCCAGCAGTGAAGAGACAGGCCCTATCTATGGCTACACCTTC
.	14	TRBJ2-5	TRBV5-4	TRBD2	CASSSAGGKETQYF	TGTGCCAGCAGCTCGGCGGGAGGGAAAGAGACCCAGTACTTC
.	15	TRBJ1-1	TRBV15	.	CATSRDRGMNTEAFF	TGTGCCACCAGCAGAGATCGGGGAATGAACACTGAAGCTTTCTTT
.	14	TRBJ2-5	TRBV18	TRBD1	CASSPRTGRETQYF	TGTGCCAGCTCACCACGGACAGGAAGGGAGACCCAGTACTTC
.	10	TRBJ2-5	TRBV6-7	.	CASSYSSGDF	TGTGCCAGCAGTTACTCAAGCGGAGACTTC
.	15	TRBJ2-2	TRBV9	.	CASSVDLDPTGELFF	TGTGCCAGCAGCGTAGATTTGGACCCCACCGGGGAGCTGTTTTTT
.	14	TRBJ1-2	TRBV7-3	.	CASSLNAADYGYTF	TGTGCCAGCAGCTTAAACGCGGCGGATTATGGCTACACCTTC
.	15	TRBJ1-2	TRBV18	TRBD1	CASSPGQGPGYGYTF	TGTGCCAGCTCACCGGGACAGGGCCCGGGCTATGGCTACACCTTC
.	15	TRBJ1-3	TRBV5-6	.	CASSRVGASGNTIYF	TGTGCCAGCAGCCGCGTCGGGGCTTCTGGAAACACCATATATTTT
once	15	TRBJ1-1	TRBV11-2	.	CASSLDEGGNTEAFF	TGTGCCAGCAGCTTAGATGAGGGCGGGAACACTGAAGCTTTCTTT
.	16	TRBJ1-3	TRBV14	.	CASSQSDSFSGNTIYF	TGTGCCAGCAGCCAGTCGGACAGCTTCTCTGGAAACACCATATATTTT
.	12	TRBJ1-2	TRBV14	.	CASSDSRVGYTF	TGTGCCAGCAGCGATTCGAGGGTTGGCTACACCTTC
.	16	TRBJ2-1	TRBV27	TRBD2	CASTSKGSSGRVEEFF	TGTGCCAGCACCTCAAAGGGGTCTAGCGGGAGGGTTGAGGAGTTCTTC